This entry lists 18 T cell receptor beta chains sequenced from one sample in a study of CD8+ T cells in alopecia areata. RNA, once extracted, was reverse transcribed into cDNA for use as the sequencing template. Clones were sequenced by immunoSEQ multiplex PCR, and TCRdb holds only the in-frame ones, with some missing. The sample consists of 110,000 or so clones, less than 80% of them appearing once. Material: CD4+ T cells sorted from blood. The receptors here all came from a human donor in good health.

The CDR3 loop is CSAGEGEQYF. The CDR3 DNA is TGCAGCGCCGGTGAAGGCGAGCAGTACTTC. V and J are TRBV29-1 and TRBJ2-7; D not resolved. CDR3 length equals 10 residues. Germline V gives CDR1 SQVTM, CDR2 ANQGSEA. The V gene lost 7 bases and the J gene lost 6 bases, with 10 bases spanning the gap.

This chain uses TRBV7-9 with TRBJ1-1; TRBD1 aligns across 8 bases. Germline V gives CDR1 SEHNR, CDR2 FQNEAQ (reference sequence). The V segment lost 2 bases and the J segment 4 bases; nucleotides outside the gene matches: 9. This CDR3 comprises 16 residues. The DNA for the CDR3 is TGTGCCAGCAGCTTAAGGACAGGGAGGTACGGCACTGAAGCTTTCTTT. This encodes CASSLRTGRYGTEAFF.

CDR3 bases: TGTGCCAGCAGTTGGGGACTGGCCGACAATGAGCAGTTCTTC. Its translation is CASSWGLADNEQFF. The chain is built from TRBV7-9 and TRBJ2-1; D perhaps matches TRBD2 (6 bases). V was trimmed by 6 bases and J by 5 bases, leaving 14 bases between them. This CDR3 comprises 14 residues. CDR1 and CDR2 from the germline V gene are SEHNR and FQNEAQ (reference sequence). Full variable domain (outside the CDR3, taken from reference TRBV7-9 and TRBJ2-1): DTGVSQNPRHKITKRGQNVTFRCDPISEHNRLYWYRQTLGQGPEFLTYFQNEAQLEKSRLLSDRFSAERPKGSFSTLEIQRTEQGDSAMYLCASSWGLADNEQFFGPGTRLTVL.

DNA of the CDR3: TGTGCCAGCAGCAGTGGGGCAGGACGAAACTATGGCTACACCTTC. Its protein is CASSSGAGRNYGYTF. The V and J genes are TRBV7-9 and TRBJ1-2; D might be TRBD1 (5 bases). CDR3 length: 15 residues. The germline V gene has CDR1 SEHNR and CDR2 FQNEAQ (reference sequence). V lost 5 bases, J lost 2 bases, and 15 bases lay in between.

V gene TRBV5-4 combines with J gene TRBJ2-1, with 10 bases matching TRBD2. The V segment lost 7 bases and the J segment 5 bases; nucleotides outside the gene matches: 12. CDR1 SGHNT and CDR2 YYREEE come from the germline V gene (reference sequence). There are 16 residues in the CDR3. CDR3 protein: CASFPQERGGHNEQFF. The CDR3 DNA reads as TGTGCCAGCTTCCCTCAGGAGCGGGGGGGCCACAATGAGCAGTTCTTC.

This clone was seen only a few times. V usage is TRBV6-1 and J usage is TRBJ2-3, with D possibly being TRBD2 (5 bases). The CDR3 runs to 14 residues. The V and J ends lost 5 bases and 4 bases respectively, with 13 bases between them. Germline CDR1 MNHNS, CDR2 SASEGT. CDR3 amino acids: CASSLRGWADTQYF. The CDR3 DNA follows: TGTGCCAGCAGTCTCCGCGGGTGGGCAGATACGCAGTATTTT.

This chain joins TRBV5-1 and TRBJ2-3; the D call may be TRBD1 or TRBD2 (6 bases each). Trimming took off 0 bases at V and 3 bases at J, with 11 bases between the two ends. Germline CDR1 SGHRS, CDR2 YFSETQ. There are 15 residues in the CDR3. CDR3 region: CASSLEGGSTDTQYF. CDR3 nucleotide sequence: TGCGCCAGCAGCTTGGAAGGGGGGTCGACAGATACGCAGTATTTT.

CDR3 residues: CASSLSRDRDIQYF. In DNA, the CDR3 is TGTGCCAGCAGTTTAAGCAGGGATCGGGACATTCAGTACTTC. The V call is TRBV27, the J call TRBJ2-4; possible D gene TRBD1, 5 bases. The germline V and J ends were trimmed by 2 bases and 8 bases, with 13 bases remaining between them. This CDR3 region has 14 residues. Germline CDR1 and CDR2: MNHEY and SMNVEV (reference sequence).

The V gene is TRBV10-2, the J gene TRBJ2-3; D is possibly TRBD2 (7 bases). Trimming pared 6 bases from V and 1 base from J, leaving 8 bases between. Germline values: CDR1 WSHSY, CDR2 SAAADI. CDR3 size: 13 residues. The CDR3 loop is CASRGGGTDTQYF. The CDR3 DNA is TGCGCCAGCAGAGGGGGGGGCACAGATACGCAGTATTTT.

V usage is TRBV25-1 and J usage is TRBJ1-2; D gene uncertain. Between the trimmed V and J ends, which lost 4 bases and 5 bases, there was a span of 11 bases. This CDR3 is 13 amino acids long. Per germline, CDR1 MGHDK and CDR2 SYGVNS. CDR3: CASSAGVPYGYTF. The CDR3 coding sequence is TGTGCCAGCAGTGCCGGAGTCCCTTATGGCTACACCTTC.

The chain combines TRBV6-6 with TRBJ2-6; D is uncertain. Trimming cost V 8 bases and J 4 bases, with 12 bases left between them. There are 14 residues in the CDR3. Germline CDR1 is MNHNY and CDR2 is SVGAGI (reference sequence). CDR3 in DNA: TGTGCCAGCTCCGAGGAGTCCGGGGCCAACGTCCTGACTTTC. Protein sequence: CASSEESGANVLTF.

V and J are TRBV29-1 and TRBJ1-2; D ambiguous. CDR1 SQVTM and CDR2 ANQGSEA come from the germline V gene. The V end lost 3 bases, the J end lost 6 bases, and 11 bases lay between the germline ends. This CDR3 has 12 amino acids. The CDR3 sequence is CSVDGSRDGYTF. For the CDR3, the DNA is TGCAGCGTTGACGGGTCAAGGGATGGCTACACCTTC.

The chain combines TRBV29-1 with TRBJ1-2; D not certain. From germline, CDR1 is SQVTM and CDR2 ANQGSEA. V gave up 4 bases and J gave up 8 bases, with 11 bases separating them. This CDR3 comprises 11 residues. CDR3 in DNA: TGCAGCGTTGTCTCCGAGGAAGGCTACACCTTC. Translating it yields CSVVSEEGYTF.

For the CDR3, the DNA is TGCGCCAGCAGCTTGGGGTTACAGGGCCAAGAGCAGTACTTC. This translates into CASSLGLQGQEQYF. The chain recombines TRBV5-1 with TRBJ2-7; maybe TRBD1 (6 bases). CDR1 is SGHRS and CDR2 is YFSETQ in the germline V gene. This CDR3 is 14 amino acids long. Between the trimmed V and J ends, which lost 0 bases and 7 bases, there was a span of 14 bases.

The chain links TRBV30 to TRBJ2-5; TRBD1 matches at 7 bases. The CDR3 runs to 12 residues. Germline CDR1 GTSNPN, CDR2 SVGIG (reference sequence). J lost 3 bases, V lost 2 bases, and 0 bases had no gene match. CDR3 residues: CAWSTGEETQYF. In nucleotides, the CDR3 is TGTGCCTGGAGTACAGGGGAAGAGACCCAGTACTTC.

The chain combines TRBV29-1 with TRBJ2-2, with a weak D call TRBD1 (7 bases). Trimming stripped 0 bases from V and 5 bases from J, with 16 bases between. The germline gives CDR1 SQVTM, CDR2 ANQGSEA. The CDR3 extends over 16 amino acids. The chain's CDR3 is CSVEEKGQEGTGELFF. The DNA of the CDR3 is TGCAGCGTTGAAGAGAAAGGACAGGAGGGTACCGGGGAGCTGTTTTTT.

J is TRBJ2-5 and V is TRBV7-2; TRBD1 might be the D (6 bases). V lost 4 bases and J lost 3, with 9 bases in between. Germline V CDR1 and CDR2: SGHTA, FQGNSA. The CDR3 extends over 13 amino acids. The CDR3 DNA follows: TGTGCCAGCAGCTCCCGACAGGAAGAGACCCAGTACTTC. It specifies CASSSRQEETQYF.

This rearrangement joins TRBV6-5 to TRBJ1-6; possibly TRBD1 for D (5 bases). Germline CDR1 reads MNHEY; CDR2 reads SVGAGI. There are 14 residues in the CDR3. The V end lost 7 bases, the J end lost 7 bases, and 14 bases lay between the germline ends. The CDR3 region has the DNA TGTGCCAGCACCATGGGACGGTTAAATTCACCCCTCCACTTT. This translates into CASTMGRLNSPLHF.